Listed below are T cell receptor beta chains from one sample, sequenced in a study of T cell repertoires in cytomegalovirus infection. Their antigens remain unidentified. TCRdb fed the reads into MiXCR, producing one record per CDR3 protein. Of about 470,000 distinct CDR3 sequences listed, 42% were seen once; the top ten hold around 45%. Source: cultured PBMCs, taken from culture after CMV antigen stimulation. These receptor sequences come from a human donor in good health (CMV status not recorded). Some clones in this sample may be carry-over from other donors' samples. The CDR3 runs from the conserved cysteine through the conserved F or W. A D gene is named only where the DNA matches it firmly. The listing skips clone size in some rows; elsewhere it reads once, few, many or a size class.

v_gene,d_gene,abundance,j_gene,CDR3nt,CDR3aa
TRBV7-2,TRBD1,-,TRBJ2-1,TGTGCCAGCGGCCCGGGGCAGGGGGCCCCAAATGAGCAGTTCTTC,CASGPGQGAPNEQFF
TRBV6-5,TRBD2,few,TRBJ2-1,TGTGCCAGCAGTGGAGGCGGGAGTGGCTCCTACAATGAGCAGTTCTTC,CASSGGGSGSYNEQFF
TRBV4-1,TRBD1,few,TRBJ1-1,TGCGCCAGCAGCCGAAGTAGGGGACAGCCGAAAACTGAAGCTTTCTTT,CASSRSRGQPKTEAFF
TRBV7-6,-,few,TRBJ2-3,TGTGCCAGCAGCCCCAAAGCTAGGGCAGATACGCAGTATTTT,CASSPKARADTQYF
TRBV24-1,-,-,TRBJ2-5,TGTGCCACCAGTGTCGGGCAGGAAGAGACCCAGTACTTC,CATSVGQEETQYF
TRBV7-9,-,-,TRBJ2-5,TGTGCCAGCAGCGCGCGGACGGCTGGGAGTTCCGAGACCCAGTACTTC,CASSARTAGSSETQYF
TRBV27,-,-,TRBJ1-4,TGTGCCAGCAGTTTCCCCCTCGACAGCCAACTGTTTTTT,CASSFPLDSQLFF
TRBV5-4,-,-,TRBJ2-3,TGTGCCAGCCGCCCCGGGTCACAGGGAGCAGATACGCAGTATTTT,CASRPGSQGADTQYF
TRBV6-1,-,-,TRBJ2-4,TGTGCCAGCAGTGAAGGGTCGACAGGAAAAAACATTCAGTACTTC,CASSEGSTGKNIQYF
TRBV7-2,TRBD1,many,TRBJ2-5,TGTGCCAGCAGCTCGCTACAGGGGGAGACCCAGTACTTC,CASSSLQGETQYF
TRBV18,-,-,TRBJ2-5,TGTGCCAGCTCACCACCGGGTTGGGAAGAGACCCAGTACTTC,CASSPPGWEETQYF